This entry features one TCR beta chain sequence. Its target is unknown. The data were obtained in a study of T cells in localized non-small cell lung cancer. Notes on the study in general: Higher adjacent-lung clonality was associated with shorter survival. Highest T cell clonality was seen in uninvolved adjacent lung, surpassing that measured in tumor. Heterogeneity stays possible, as sequencing covered only one tumor region. Turning up in adjacent lung were a median roughly 59 of the top 100 tumor clones.

The germline gives CDR1 KGHSH, CDR2 LQKENI. V shed 6 bases and J shed 2 bases, with 11 bases lying between them. The CDR3 has 13 amino acids. The protocol was immunoSEQ multiplex PCR, while the TCRdb copy is restricted to in-frame clones and leaves out a portion. This repertoire shows 25,000 to 35,000 clones, nearly 90% found once; its top ten account for about 9.3%. Sample: peripheral blood, taken before any cancer treatment. The chain combines TRBV18 with TRBJ2-7; D remains unclear. This sequence was found in a woman aged 40 to 75 with stage I lung adenocarcinoma. The CDR3 is CASSLDPAYEQYF. CDR3 sequence (DNA): TGTGCCAGCTCTCTCGACCCGGCCTACGAGCAGTACTTC.